The TCR beta chain described here comes from a study of regulatory T cells in long-lasting Graves disease. Across the whole study: More than 5 years of antithyroid drugs with positive TSH receptor antibodies defined persistent Graves' disease. Findings and limits, study-wide: Persistent disease was characterized by preferential usage of TRBV28, TRBJ1-2 and TRBJ2-5.

The time point denotes: persistent/refractory GD, antithyroid drugs over 5 years with positive TRAb. PBMC RNA served as the TCR library source. This clonotype was seen repeatedly, ten times or more. Its antigen is not identified. The authors built TCR beta libraries using iRepertoire HTBI primers and Arm-PCR of CDR3 regions. TCRdb used MiXCR to reprocess the multiplex PCR reads, holding one entry per CDR3 protein. Of roughly 500,000 distinct CDR3 sequences listed, 20% to 25% are singletons. V was clipped by 1 base and J by 5 bases, with 8 bases between them. The CDR3 consists of 13 residues. The receptor was isolated from a female donor with Graves disease. The chain links TRBV12-3 or TRBV12-4 to TRBJ2-5; no firm D call. This material consisted of peripheral blood mononuclear cells (PBMCs), taken when the disease was refractory, from a patient treated with antithyroid drugs. Written as DNA, the CDR3 is TGTGCCAGCAGTTTAGGGCACGGGGAGACCCAGTACTTC. It is translated as CASSLGHGETQYF.